This T cell receptor beta chain originates from a study of graft-versus-host responses after intestinal transplantation. On the study more broadly: The study gave all recipients anti-thymocyte globulin induction, then tacrolimus and steroids for about 3 years.

Regarding the study as a whole: Investigators detected GvH clones in recipient marrow, with some emerging earlier in ileum or blood. Early post-transplant HvG declines showed an association with peak circulating GvH clone levels. Allograft graft-versus-host to host-versus-graft clonal ratios ran high in patients with graft-donor T cell macrochimerism.

Comments on this clone: Its antigen remains unknown.

The CDR3 loop spans 14 amino acids. CDR1 and CDR2 from the germline V gene are SQVTM and ANQGSEA. V was shortened by 4 bases and J by 0 bases, with 12 bases between the two germline ends. Profiled with immunoSEQ multiplex PCR; TCRdb holds only in-frame clones, not every one. The table lists tens of thousands of clones, 80% to 90% of them singletons, with about 2.7% in the top ten. This specimen was unstimulated CD8+ T cells sorted from spleen or lymph node cells, taken before intestinal transplant. This sequence originates from a human donor who received an intestinal transplant. The rearrangement links TRBV29-1 to TRBJ1-2; TRBD1 might be the D (5 bases). CDR3 sequence reads: CSVVGQGTNYGYTF. In nucleotides, the CDR3 is TGCAGCGTTGTCGGCCAGGGTACTAACTATGGCTACACCTTC.